This TCR beta chain was identified in a study of siplizumab effects on memory and regulatory T cells. Comments on this clone: Its matching antigen is unknown.

CDR1 is SGHRS, CDR2 YFSETQ, per germline. The CDR3 length is 15 residues. V was pared by 2 bases and J by 6 bases, with 17 bases between. Study-level findings and limits: Contribution to the alloresponse seemed major for naive T cells, which also seemed more diverse than memory cells.

Mixed lymphocyte reaction cells underwent 6 to 7 days of coculture at 37°C. Sequencing used immunoSEQ multiplex PCR; TCRdb keeps in-frame clones, though not all of them. The table records over 11,000 clones, approximately 49% of them present only once. The chain links TRBV5-1 to TRBJ1-2, with a tentative D call TRBD1 (6 bases). Sequenced input: CFSE-low (dividing) CD4+ T cells sorted from an allogeneic mixed lymphocyte reaction. This receptor was taken from a human donor in good health; the cells came from an allogeneic mixed lymphocyte reaction. For the CDR3, the DNA is TGCGCCAGCAGCTTTGGATCTCGCAGGGGTGATGGCTACACCTTC. Protein sequence: CASSFGSRRGDGYTF. Full variable domain (remainder filled in from reference TRBV5-1 and TRBJ1-2): KAGVTQTPRYLIKTRGQQVTLSCSPISGHRSVSWYQQTPGQGLQFLFEYFSETQRNKGNFPGRFSGRQFSNSRSEMNVSTLELGDSALYLCASSFGSRRGDGYTFGSGTRLTVV.